These 20 T cell receptor beta chains were all obtained from the same sample, sequenced in a study of molecular identifiers for immune sequencing clone quantification. From the PCR reads, TCRdb called clonotypes with MiXCR, one entry per CDR3 protein. Of around 470,000 distinct CDR3 sequences listed, around a fifth are singletons. The sample consisted of naive CD8+ T cells from blood, with Jurkat cell RNA spiked in. As to subset: FACS-sorted CD8+CD4-CCR7+CD45RA+ naive T cells. The receptor source for this set is a human donor in good health. Some libraries in this study had Jurkat cell RNA spiked in.

This clonotype was detected ten times or more. V usage is TRBV13 and J usage is TRBJ2-5; D is unclear. Germline assignment: CDR1 PRHDT and CDR2 FYEKMQ (reference sequence). The CDR3 has 15 amino acids. V was trimmed by 0 bases and J by 0 bases, leaving 8 bases between them. CDR3: CASSLGLGYQETQYF. The DNA of the CDR3 is TGTGCCAGCAGCTTAGGCCTCGGGTACCAAGAGACCCAGTACTTC. Full variable domain (outside the CDR3, taken from reference TRBV13 and TRBJ2-5): AAGVIQSPRHLIKEKRETATLKCYPIPRHDTVYWYQQGPGQDPQFLISFYEKMQSDKGSIPDRFSAQQFSDYHSELNMSSLELGDSALYFCASSLGLGYQETQYFGPGTRLLVL.

This clonotype has ten or more counts. The rearrangement uses TRBV29-1 and TRBJ1-3, with D maybe TRBD1 (5 bases). The germline CDR1 and CDR2 sequences are SQVTM and ANQGSEA. There are 14 residues in the CDR3. Trimming cost V 4 bases and J 3 bases, with 13 bases left between them. CDR3 sequence reads: CSVGIPGGGNTIYF. As DNA, the CDR3 is TGCAGCGTTGGTATCCCGGGGGGTGGAAACACCATATATTTT.

There are many counts of this clonotype. This rearrangement joins TRBV29-1 to TRBJ1-1, with TRBD1 as a possible D gene (5 bases). CDR3 length: 14 amino acids. Trimming removed 1 base from V and 4 bases from J, with 13 bases in between. The germline CDR1 and CDR2 sequences are SQVTM and ANQGSEA. CDR3 DNA: TGCAGCGTTGAAGCGGGGGTTACGGGCACTGAAGCTTTCTTT. Translated, it gives CSVEAGVTGTEAFF. Full variable domain (remainder filled in from reference TRBV29-1 and TRBJ1-1): SAVISQKPSRDICQRGTSLTIQCQVDSQVTMMFWYRQQPGQSLTLIATANQGSEATYESGFVIDKFPISRPNLTFSTLTVSNMSPEDSSIYLCSVEAGVTGTEAFFGQGTRLTVV.

In regard to this clonotype: Possible read error: a much larger clone is one base away. The J gene is TRBJ2-5, the V gene TRBV29-1; no definite D call. CDR1 is SQVTM and CDR2 is ANQGSEA in the germline V gene. The V gene lost 7 bases and the J gene lost 2 bases, with 8 bases spanning the gap. This CDR3 spans 11 amino acids. The CDR3 is CSGWLQETQYF. The CDR3 DNA follows: TGCAGCGGGTGGTTGCAAGAGACCCAGTACTTC.

J is TRBJ1-6 and V is TRBV9; 9 nucleotides match TRBD1. The trim removed 2 bases at V and 7 bases at J, leaving 4 bases unmatched. CDR3 size: 15 residues. CDR1 is SGDLS, CDR2 YYNGEE, per germline. For the CDR3, the DNA is TGTGCCAGCAGCGTGGAAGGACAGGGGAATTCACCCCTCCACTTT. As protein: CASSVEGQGNSPLHF.

This clonotype has a count of ten or more. The rearrangement links TRBV12-3 or TRBV12-4 to TRBJ1-2; D remains unclear. The CDR3 spans 14 residues. The ends were cut back, 6 bases at V and 5 bases at J, with 16 bases in the middle. Written as DNA, the CDR3 is TGTGCCAGCAGCCCCCAAGCAGGACGATATGGCTACACCTTC. This gives the protein CASSPQAGRYGYTF.

This clonotype was found many times. This chain uses TRBV5-6 with TRBJ2-3; TRBD1 matches at 10 bases. The CDR3 consists of 15 residues. Trimming removed 4 bases from V and 2 bases from J; junction bases left unmatched: 4. CDR1 and CDR2 (germline): SGHDT, YYEEEE. Here the CDR3 reads CASSLDRGDTDTQYF. CDR3 DNA sequence: TGTGCCAGCAGCCTGGACAGGGGGGACACAGATACGCAGTATTTT.

This clonotype was recorded many times. The chain couples TRBV12-3 or TRBV12-4 to TRBJ2-1; 12 bases fit TRBD2. CDR3 length: 15 residues. V dropped 6 bases and J dropped 8; count of bases not matched to a gene: 8. The CDR3 sequence: CASRPRTSGVYEQFF. CDR3 coding DNA: TGTGCCAGCAGGCCTCGGACTAGCGGGGTCTATGAGCAGTTCTTC.

Only a few counts were recorded for this clonotype. This chain uses TRBV10-1 with TRBJ2-7, with TRBD1 as a possible D gene (5 bases). The ends were cut back, 0 bases at V and 3 bases at J, with 9 bases in the middle. The CDR3 has 14 residues. CDR1 and CDR2 from the germline V gene are WNHNN and SYGVQD (reference sequence). The DNA of the CDR3 is TGCGCCAGCAGTGAGTCGGCAGGGTTCTACGAGCAGTACTTC. Translation gives CASSESAGFYEQYF.

The rearrangement joins TRBV5-8 to TRBJ1-1, with a weak D call TRBD1 (5 bases). Per the germline V gene, CDR1 is SGHTS and CDR2 is YDEGEE. V was pared by 4 bases and J by 5 bases, with 15 bases between. The CDR3 loop spans 14 amino acids. As DNA, the CDR3 is TGTGCCAGCAGCACCAGGGTTATTGGTACTGAAGCTTTCTTT. Its translation: CASSTRVIGTEAFF.

The chain uses TRBV5-1 and TRBJ2-1, with 11 bases aligning to TRBD2. V gave up 2 bases and J gave up 6 bases; unmatched junction bases: 13. CDR1 SGHRS and CDR2 YFSETQ come from the germline V gene. The CDR3 covers 18 residues. CDR3 bases: TGCGCCAGCAGCTTAGAACTCACTAGCGGGGGAAGGGGCAATGAGCAGTTCTTC. It translates to CASSLELTSGGRGNEQFF. Combining the CDR3 with reference TRBV5-1 and TRBJ2-1 gives the whole variable domain KAGVTQTPRYLIKTRGQQVTLSCSPISGHRSVSWYQQTPGQGLQFLFEYFSETQRNKGNFPGRFSGRQFSNSRSEMNVSTLELGDSALYLCASSLELTSGGRGNEQFFGPGTRLTVL.

This clonotype has only a few counts. The V call is TRBV4-1, the J call TRBJ1-1; TRBD1 aligns across 9 bases. Trimming removed 0 bases from V and 5 bases from J; junction bases left unmatched: 10. This CDR3 is 17 amino acids long. The germline V gene has CDR1 MGHRA and CDR2 YSYEKL. CDR3 region: CASSQDNRDRAWTEAFF. The CDR3 coding sequence is TGCGCCAGCAGCCAAGACAACCGGGACAGGGCGTGGACTGAAGCTTTCTTT.

This clonotype was observed a handful of times. V gene TRBV29-1 combines with J gene TRBJ2-7; either TRBD1 or TRBD2 may fit D (5 bases each). The CDR3 has 13 amino acids. V dropped 4 bases and J dropped 3 bases, with 13 bases sitting between them. From germline, CDR1 is SQVTM and CDR2 ANQGSEA. Here the CDR3 reads CSVADGANYEQYF. CDR3 coding DNA: TGCAGCGTTGCCGACGGGGCAAACTACGAGCAGTACTTC.

Concerning this clonotype: A much larger clone lies a single base off, so this may be a read error. This rearrangement joins TRBV29-1 to TRBJ2-7; D remains unclear. The CDR3 covers 13 residues. Germline values: CDR1 SQVTM, CDR2 ANQGSEA. DNA of the CDR3: TGCGGCGTTGATAGTGCAGGCAGCTACGAGCAGTACTTC. It yields the protein CGVDSAGSYEQYF.

This clonotype was seen at least ten times. J is TRBJ1-1 and V is TRBV6-2 or TRBV6-3; D not certain. The CDR3 sequence is 18 residues long. Trimming shortened V by 0 bases and J by 6 bases, and 23 bases separated the two germline ends. Germline V gene lookup returns CDR1 MNHEY and CDR2 SVGEGT. Written as DNA, the CDR3 is TGTGCCAGCAGTTACTCTTCAGGTTCCGCGCGTATGGAGGCTGAAGCTTTCTTT. The encoded protein is CASSYSSGSARMEAEAFF.

At least ten counts were recorded for this clonotype. J is TRBJ1-5 and V is TRBV7-2; no reliable D call. Trimming cost V 1 base and J 5 bases, with 12 bases left between them. Germline V lookup: CDR1 SGHTA, CDR2 FQGNSA. The CDR3 is made up of 15 amino acids. In DNA, the CDR3 is TGTGCCAGCAGCTTAGATATCCGAGGTTATCAGCCCCAGCATTTT. Its translation: CASSLDIRGYQPQHF.

The count of this clonotype is one. Its ends do not fully match the called genes, so a read error is possible. This chain connects TRBV4-1 to TRBJ2-2; D possibly corresponds to TRBD2 (5 bases). Germline V gene lookup returns CDR1 MGHRA and CDR2 YSYEKL. The CDR3 is 13 amino acids. CDR3 protein: CASSQPNTGERFF. The CDR3 coding sequence is TGCGCCAGCAGCCAACCTAACACCGGGGAGCGGTTTTTT.

This clonotype was observed at least ten times. This chain connects TRBV29-1 to TRBJ2-2; no definite D call. The CDR3 runs to 10 residues. The germline V and J ends were trimmed by 7 bases and 6 bases, with 6 bases remaining between them. Germline V CDR1 and CDR2: SQVTM, ANQGSEA. The CDR3 loop is CSAQAGELFF. For the CDR3, the DNA is TGCAGCGCCCAGGCCGGGGAGCTGTTTTTT.

In regard to this clonotype: A much larger clonotype is one base distant, so this may be a read error. The chain uses TRBV25-1 and TRBJ2-5; 7 bases match TRBD2. Germline values: CDR1 MGHDK, CDR2 SYGVNS. The CDR3 contains 13 residues. V dropped 11 bases and J dropped 2; count of bases not matched to a gene: 8. CDR3: CAGTGDYQETQYF. In DNA, the CDR3 is TGTGCCGGCACCGGGGACTATCAAGAGACCCAGTACTTC.

This clonotype has just a few counts. The chain couples TRBV7-9 to TRBJ2-3; D assignment may be TRBD1 or TRBD2 (5 bases each). The CDR3 sequence is 17 residues long. Germline CDR1 SEHNR, CDR2 FQNEAQ (reference sequence). Trimming stripped 0 bases from V and 1 base from J, with 14 bases between. The CDR3: CASSLAVGLGGTDTQYF. The CDR3 nucleotides are TGTGCCAGCAGCTTAGCGGTGGGGTTGGGGGGCACAGATACGCAGTATTTT.